This TCR beta chain was retrieved from a study of regulatory T cells in long-lasting Graves disease. Points from the study as a whole: Between persistent patients, around 2,900 public clonotypes were shared, exceeding the approximately 990 shared between new patients. Persistent disease favored TRBV28, TRBJ1-2 and TRBJ2-5.

In the case of this clonotype: Its specificity is unknown.

Time point defined: persistent/refractory GD, antithyroid drugs over 5 years with positive TRAb. Researchers made the TCR library from RNA that was extracted from PBMCs. CDR1 and CDR2 from the germline V gene are MNHEY and SVGAGI. V was cut by 0 bases and J by 7 bases, with 25 bases left in between. This CDR3 is built from 19 residues. According to the study, TCR beta libraries were built with iRepertoire HTBI primers and CDR3-region Arm-PCR. TCRdb itself ran the multiplex PCR reads through MiXCR, one entry per CDR3 protein. The sample has approximately 380,000 distinct CDR3 sequences, roughly 20% seen once; the top ten hold roughly 20%.

The sequences come from peripheral blood mononuclear cells (PBMCs), collected when the disease was refractory, from a patient treated with antithyroid drugs. This sequence originates from a female donor with Graves disease. V usage is TRBV6-5 and J usage is TRBJ2-1, with D possibly being TRBD2 (5 bases). The CDR3 here is CASSYSPPDYRGSTNEQFF. Written as DNA, the CDR3 is TGTGCCAGCAGTTACTCGCCCCCCGACTACAGAGGGTCTACAAATGAGCAGTTCTTC.